This T cell receptor beta chain was recorded in a study of early T cells in non-severe SARS-CoV-2 infection. Across the study: Sequencing was performed on bulk RNA from unsorted whole blood, leaving chains unpaired.

TCRdb used MiXCR to reprocess the 5' RACE reads, holding one entry per CDR3 protein. The table lists 49,000 or so distinct CDR3 sequences, about 6.3% of them singletons. Many counts were recorded for this clonotype. This receptor was identified in an adult who was a healthcare worker with PCR-confirmed SARS-CoV-2 infection or an uninfected control (not recorded which). The sample was whole blood, taken at baseline.

The CDR3 reads CSASTLGRANTEAFF. In DNA, the CDR3 is TGCAGTGCTAGCACTCTCGGCAGGGCGAACACTGAAGCTTTCTTT. This rearrangement joins TRBV20-1 to TRBJ1-1; possibly TRBD1 for D (5 bases). Germline assignment: CDR1 DFQATT and CDR2 SNEGSKA (reference sequence). V lost 3 bases to trimming and J lost 1 base, with 15 bases between them. The CDR3 length is 15 residues.